The 14 T cell receptor beta chains below were found in one sample sequenced in a study of OX40 agonist ivuxolimab in advanced cancers. Library generation was performed with the immunoSEQ multiplex PCR assay. Here the immuneACCESS table is served through TCRdb, limited to in-frame sequences with V and J called. Missing clones are a known gap in these copies; in checked studies unresolved V genes cover under half, and the rest lacks a known reason. For this sample the table gives about 39,000 clones, of which 80% to 95% were detected only once. The ten largest account for roughly 21% of the sample. Sequenced material: CD4+ or CD8+ T cells sorted from blood, taken in a trial of the OX40 agonist ivuxolimab. These receptors were obtained from an adult with an advanced solid tumor such as melanoma, head and neck, liver or kidney cancer.

The CDR3 is CASSATPRLSYEQYF. For the CDR3, the DNA is TGTGCCAGCAGTGCGACTCCCCGATTATCCTACGAGCAGTACTTC. The genes are TRBV6-6 and TRBJ2-7; D is unclear. This CDR3 is 15 amino acids long. Deletions cut 5 bases from V and 1 base from J, with 15 bases between. Per the germline V gene, CDR1 is MNHNY and CDR2 is SVGAGI (reference sequence).

The rearrangement links TRBV7-9 to TRBJ2-1, with D possibly TRBD2 on 6 matching bases. Per germline, CDR1 SEHNR and CDR2 FQNEAQ (reference sequence). Trimming took off 5 bases at V and 0 bases at J, with 17 bases between the two ends. CDR3 length equals 17 residues. Written as DNA, the CDR3 is TGTGCCAGCAGCCCCGCGGGACTGACCATCTCCTACAATGAGCAGTTCTTC. Translated, it gives CASSPAGLTISYNEQFF. The full variable domain, completed using reference TRBV7-9 and TRBJ2-1, is DTGVSQNPRHKITKRGQNVTFRCDPISEHNRLYWYRQTLGQGPEFLTYFQNEAQLEKSRLLSDRFSAERPKGSFSTLEIQRTEQGDSAMYLCASSPAGLTISYNEQFFGPGTRLTVL.

The rearrangement uses TRBV2 and TRBJ2-7, with 9 bases fitting TRBD2. This CDR3 spans 14 amino acids. Unmatched junction bases numbered 8, after V lost 7 bases and J lost 4 bases. Germline values: CDR1 SNHLY, CDR2 FYNNEI. In DNA form, the CDR3 reads TGTGCCAGCAACTGGGGACTAGCAGATTACGAGCAGTACTTC. It codes for CASNWGLADYEQYF.

This clone appeared once. The J gene is TRBJ1-2, the V gene TRBV4-2; weak D call: TRBD1 (6 bases). Between the trimmed V and J ends, which lost 5 bases and 3 bases, there was a span of 7 bases. Germline V gene data show CDR1 as LGHNA and CDR2 as YNFKEQ. CDR3 length: 12 amino acids. The CDR3 sequence: CASSAGDYGYTF. The CDR3 DNA reads as TGTGCCAGCAGCGCAGGGGACTATGGCTACACCTTC.

The V gene is TRBV23-1, the J gene TRBJ2-1, with D uncertain. TRBV23-1 is filed as an ORF, its function uncertain. The CDR3 is 16 amino acids. The V gene lost 6 bases and the J gene lost 7 bases, with 22 bases spanning the gap. The CDR3 nucleotides are TGCGCCAGCAGGGCCCGCTATTTTACCTCCCGGAATGAGCAGTTCTTC. Residues: CASRARYFTSRNEQFF.

The chain combines TRBV15 with TRBJ2-3; perhaps TRBD1 as D (6 bases). Trimming took 2 bases from V and 6 from J, leaving 18 bases between them. The CDR3 loop spans 16 amino acids. Germline V gene data show CDR1 as LNHNV and CDR2 as YYDKDF (reference sequence). CDR3 DNA sequence: TGTGCCACCAGCAGAAGAGGGGGACCTGCCTCCGATACGCAGTATTTT. Translation gives CATSRRGGPASDTQYF.

The chain carries TRBV4-3 and TRBJ2-7, with TRBD2 as a possible D gene (5 bases). Germline V gene sequence: CDR1 LGHNA, CDR2 YSLEER. The CDR3 extends over 15 amino acids. Trimming took off 4 bases at V and 4 bases at J, with 17 bases between the two ends. The CDR3: CASSPSDLAEYEQYF. DNA for the CDR3: TGCGCCAGCAGCCCAAGTGACCTAGCAGAGTACGAGCAGTACTTC.

The J gene is TRBJ2-7, the V gene TRBV11-3; 15 nucleotides match TRBD2. Losses at the gene ends were 5 bases for V and 4 bases for J; bases not matched to a gene: 9. This CDR3 has 17 amino acids. Per germline, CDR1 SGHNT and CDR2 YENEEA. The CDR3 DNA sequence: TGTGCCAGCAGCCCGTATCGGACTAGCGGGAGGGTGTACGAGCAGTACTTC. Protein product: CASSPYRTSGRVYEQYF.

This chain connects TRBV13 to TRBJ1-1; D is undetermined. CDR1 is PRHDT and CDR2 is FYEKMQ in the germline V gene (reference sequence). The CDR3 has 13 residues. V shed 3 bases and J shed 3 bases, with 8 bases lying between them. The CDR3 loop is CASSFSGYTEAFF. CDR3 bases: TGTGCCAGCAGCTTCTCCGGGTACACTGAAGCTTTCTTT.

This chain joins TRBV10-2 and TRBJ2-4; weak D call: TRBD2 (6 bases). This CDR3 contains 13 residues. Germline CDR1 is WSHSY and CDR2 is SAAADI. V dropped 2 bases and J dropped 7 bases, with 9 bases sitting between them. DNA for the CDR3: TGCGCCAGCAGTGAGACAGGAGGGAACATTCAGTACTTC. This encodes CASSETGGNIQYF.

The V gene is TRBV7-9, the J gene TRBJ2-3; TRBD2 matches at 8 bases. Germline CDR1 reads SEHNR; CDR2 reads FQNEAQ (reference sequence). The CDR3 runs 17 residues. V trimming: 2 bases; J trimming: 3 bases; junction bases outside the gene matches: 10. In DNA form, the CDR3 reads TGTGCCAGCAGCTTATATGGGGTTAGCGGGGCGACAGATACGCAGTATTTT. Encoded protein: CASSLYGVSGATDTQYF.

The V gene is TRBV7-8, the J gene TRBJ2-7, with D possibly TRBD2 on 5 matching bases. Trimming pared 0 bases from V and 7 bases from J, leaving 16 bases between. Germline CDR1 SGHVS, CDR2 FQNEAQ. The length of the CDR3 is 15 residues. CDR3 bases: TGTGCCAGCAGCTTAGCCGGGAACCCCTTTCGGGAGCAGTACTTC. It yields the protein CASSLAGNPFREQYF.

The chain links TRBV30 to TRBJ2-1, with D perhaps matching TRBD2 (5 bases). V lost 3 bases and J lost 2, with 14 bases in between. The CDR3 is 15 residues long. Germline V gene data show CDR1 as GTSNPN and CDR2 as SVGIG (reference sequence). The CDR3 loop reads CAWSEGLSAYNEQFF. The CDR3 region has the DNA TGTGCCTGGAGCGAAGGACTTTCGGCCTACAATGAGCAGTTCTTC.

V gene TRBV5-4 combines with J gene TRBJ1-1; possible D gene TRBD1, 6 bases. V was cut by 5 bases and J by 11 bases, with 16 bases left in between. This CDR3 has 12 residues. Germline V CDR1 and CDR2: SGHNT, YYREEE (reference sequence). The CDR3 nucleotides read TGTGCCAGCAGGAAGGACAGTCAAAACGCTTTCTTT. As protein: CASRKDSQNAFF.